The source of this T cell receptor (beta chain) is a study of T-cell reconstitution after alpha-beta-depleted transplantation in children. The CDR3 length is 14 residues. Per germline, CDR1 MNHEY and CDR2 SMNVEV (reference sequence). V gave up 9 bases and J gave up 4 bases, with 16 bases separating them. Using unique molecular identifiers, the investigators prepared the TCRbeta library. Each CDR3 protein gets one entry after TCRdb re-called the PCR reads with MiXCR. Counted here are some 590,000 distinct CDR3 sequences, over 9.5% occurring once; the ten biggest clones make up 4%. In its sample, this clonotype was seen a few times.

The starting material was PBMCs from the stem cell graft donor, obtained from the stem cell graft. This receptor was identified in a human donor who donated a stem cell graft to a child with acute myeloid leukemia. The V gene is TRBV27, the J gene TRBJ2-1, with no clear D. The CDR3 protein is CASNPSLGYNEQFF. In DNA form, the CDR3 reads TGTGCCAGTAATCCCTCTCTGGGATACAATGAGCAGTTCTTC.